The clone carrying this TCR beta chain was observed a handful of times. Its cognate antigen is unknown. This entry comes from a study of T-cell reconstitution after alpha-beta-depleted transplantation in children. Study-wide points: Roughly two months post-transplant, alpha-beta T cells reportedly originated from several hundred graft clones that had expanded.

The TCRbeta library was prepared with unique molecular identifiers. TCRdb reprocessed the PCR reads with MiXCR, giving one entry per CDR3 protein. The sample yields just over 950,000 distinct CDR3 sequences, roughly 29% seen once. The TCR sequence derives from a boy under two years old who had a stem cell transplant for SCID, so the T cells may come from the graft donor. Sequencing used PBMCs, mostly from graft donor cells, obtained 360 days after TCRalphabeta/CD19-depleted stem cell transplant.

CDR3 region: CASSPGHPRRNTEAFF. DNA of the CDR3: TGTGCCAGCAGTCCCGGACACCCCCGGAGGAACACTGAAGCTTTCTTT. The chain couples TRBV6-2 or TRBV6-3 to TRBJ1-1; D is perhaps TRBD1 (5 bases). Germline values: CDR1 MNHEY, CDR2 SVGEGT. The CDR3 spans 16 residues. V was cut by 5 bases and J by 1 base, with 17 bases left in between.